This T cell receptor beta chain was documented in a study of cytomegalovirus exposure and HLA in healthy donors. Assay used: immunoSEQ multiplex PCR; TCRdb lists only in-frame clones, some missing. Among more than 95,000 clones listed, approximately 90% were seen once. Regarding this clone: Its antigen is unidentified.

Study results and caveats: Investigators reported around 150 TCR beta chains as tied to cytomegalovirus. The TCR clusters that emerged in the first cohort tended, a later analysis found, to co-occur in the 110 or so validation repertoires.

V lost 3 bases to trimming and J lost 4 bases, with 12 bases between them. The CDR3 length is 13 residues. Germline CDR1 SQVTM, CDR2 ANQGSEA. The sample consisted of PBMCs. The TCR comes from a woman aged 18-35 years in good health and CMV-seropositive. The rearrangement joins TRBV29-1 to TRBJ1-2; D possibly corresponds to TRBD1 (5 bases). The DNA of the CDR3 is TGCAGCGTTGATCAGGGAAACCTCTATGGCTACACCTTC. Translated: CSVDQGNLYGYTF.